The present T cell receptor beta chain was sequenced within a study of graft-versus-host responses after intestinal transplantation. About the research overall: Transplants were multivisceral, liver-intestinal, or isolated intestinal.

Points on this clone: The target antigen is unknown.

Clones were read by immunoSEQ multiplex PCR, and TCRdb kept only the in-frame ones, dropping some. The sample has roughly 100,000 clones, 85% to 95% seen once. This receptor was obtained from a human donor who was the organ donor for an intestinal transplant. The sample here was unstimulated CD8+ T cells sorted from spleen or lymph node cells, taken before transplant.

This CDR3 reads CASSPRDRVNTEAFF. In nucleotides, the CDR3 is TGTGCCAGCAGCCCGCGGGACAGGGTGAACACTGAAGCTTTCTTT. The chain is built from TRBV7-3 and TRBJ1-1, with TRBD1 matching 9 bases. After removal of 5 bases from V and 0 bases from J, the junction contained 4 bases not matched to a gene. CDR1 and CDR2 from the germline V gene are SGHTA and FQGTGA. The CDR3 length is 15 residues. The variable domain in full, completed from reference TRBV7-3 and TRBJ1-1, reads GAGVSQTPSNKVTEKGKYVELRCDPISGHTALYWYRQSLGQGPEFLIYFQGTGAADDSGLPNDRFFAVRPEGSVSTLKIQRTERGDSAVYLCASSPRDRVNTEAFFGQGTRLTVV.